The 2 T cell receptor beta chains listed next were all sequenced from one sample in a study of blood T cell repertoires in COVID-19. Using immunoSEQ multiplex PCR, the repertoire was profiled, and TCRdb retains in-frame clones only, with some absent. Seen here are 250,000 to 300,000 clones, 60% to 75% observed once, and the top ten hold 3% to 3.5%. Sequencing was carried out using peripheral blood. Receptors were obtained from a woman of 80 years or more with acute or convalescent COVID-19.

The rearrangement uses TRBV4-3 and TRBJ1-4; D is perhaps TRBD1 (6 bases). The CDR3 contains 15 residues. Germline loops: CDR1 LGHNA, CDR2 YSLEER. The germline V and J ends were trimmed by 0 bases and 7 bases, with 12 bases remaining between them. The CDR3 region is CASSQDQGLGEKLFF. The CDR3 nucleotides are TGCGCCAGCAGCCAAGACCAGGGGTTGGGTGAAAAACTGTTTTTT.

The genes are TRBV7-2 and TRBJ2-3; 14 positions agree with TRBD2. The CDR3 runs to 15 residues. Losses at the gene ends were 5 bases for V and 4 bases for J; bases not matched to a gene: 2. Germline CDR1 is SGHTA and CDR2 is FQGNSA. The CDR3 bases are TGTGCCAGCAGCGCGACTAGCGGGGGGGCAGATACGCAGTATTTT. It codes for CASSATSGGADTQYF.